These T cell receptor beta chains were read from a single sample in a study of beta chain features in type 1 diabetes. TCRdb's table, derived via immunoSEQ multiplex PCR, lists solely in-frame clones and lacks some. This table has 240,000 or so clones, 68% appearing once. The sample consisted of naive CD4+ T cells from blood. These receptors were collected from a man aged 25 to 40 in good health. Each CDR3 is given with its conserved first and last residue. A D gene is named only where the DNA matches it firmly. Clone size appears in some rows only: once, few, many, or a class for an expanded clone.

cdr3_length	clone_size	d_call	v_call	j_call	cdr3_nt	cdr3_aa
14	-	TRBD1	TRBV9	TRBJ1-5	TGTGCCAGCAGCCGGGACAGCCTCAATCAGCCCCAGCATTTT	CASSRDSLNQPQHF
13	few	-	TRBV30	TRBJ1-2	TGTGCCTGGGGCCACACCGGGGGCTATGGCTACACCTTC	CAWGHTGGYGYTF
12	-	-	TRBV6-4	TRBJ2-2	TGTGCCAGCAAGAGGGATGCCGGGGAGCTGTTTTTT	CASKRDAGELFF
17	-	TRBD1	TRBV14	TRBJ2-3	TGTGCCAGCAGCCCCGGGACAGGGCCTACTAGCACAGATACGCAGTATTTT	CASSPGTGPTSTDTQYF
14	-	TRBD1	TRBV13	TRBJ1-1	TGTGCCAGCAGAAGACAGGGCCTTTACACTGAAGCTTTCTTT	CASRRQGLYTEAFF
14	-	-	TRBV30	TRBJ2-3	TGTGCATACCGGGCGCGTGATGGGGGAGATACGCAGTATTTT	CAYRARDGGDTQYF
15	-	TRBD1	TRBV6-5	TRBJ1-2	TGTGCCAGCAGAAACGACAGGGATTCGCCCTATGGCTACACCTTC	CASRNDRDSPYGYTF
15	-	TRBD1	TRBV7-2	TRBJ2-5	TGTGCCAGCAGCTTAGCGAGGACAGGGGTAGAGACCCAGTACTTC	CASSLARTGVETQYF
13	-	-	TRBV30	TRBJ1-2	TGTGCCTGGAGTAGGGACGGACAACATGGCTACACCTTC	CAWSRDGQHGYTF
13	-	-	TRBV7-9	TRBJ1-1	TGTGCCGGAGTCCGGGCTGTGAACACTGAAGCTTTCTTT	CAGVRAVNTEAFF
12	-	-	TRBV13	TRBJ1-2	TGTGCCAGCAGCGCCAGGGTTCCCGGCTACACCTTC	CASSARVPGYTF
15	-	-	TRBV10-3	TRBJ2-7	TGTGCCATCAGTGAGCGGGGGCCCCTTTCCTACGAGCAGTACTTC	CAISERGPLSYEQYF
14	once	-	TRBV30	TRBJ1-1	TGTGCCTGGAGGGCGGATCTAGAGAACACTGAAGCTTTCTTT	CAWRADLENTEAFF
13	-	-	TRBV29-1	TRBJ2-1	TGCAGCGGGTCTTCCGGGACTCTCCCCCTACAGTTCTTC	CSGSSGTLPLQFF
13	-	-	TRBV2	TRBJ2-1	TGTGCCAGCAGATTCCTGTTCTACAATGAGCAGTTCTTC	CASRFLFYNEQFF
15	-	-	TRBV6-5	TRBJ2-7	TGTGCCAGCAGTCTGAACCTACAGGCCTCCTACGAGCAGTACTTC	CASSLNLQASYEQYF
12	few	-	TRBV28	TRBJ1-1	TGTGCCAGCGGGGTGACGAACACTGAAGCTTTCTTT	CASGVTNTEAFF
10	-	-	TRBV10-3	TRBJ2-3	TGTGCCATCGCCACAGATACGCAGTATTTT	CAIATDTQYF
14	-	-	TRBV30	TRBJ2-5	TGTGCCTGGAGTGGAGGGGGAAATCAAGAGACCCAGTACTTC	CAWSGGGNQETQYF
13	-	-	TRBV7-2	TRBJ1-5	TGTGCCAGCAGCTTGATCTATGATCAGCCCCAGCATTTT	CASSLIYDQPQHF
17	-	TRBD2	TRBV14	TRBJ2-2	TGTGCCAGCAGCCAACTCACTAGCGGGCGGAACACCGGGGAGCTGTTTTTT	CASSQLTSGRNTGELFF
13	few	-	TRBV30	TRBJ1-1	TGTGCCTGGAGTATGTCCTCGGAGACTGAAGCTTTCTTT	CAWSMSSETEAFF
12	-	-	TRBV29-1	TRBJ2-1	TGCAGCGTTGAACGGTCCTTCAACGAGCAGTTCTTC	CSVERSFNEQFF
12	-	-	TRBV30	TRBJ1-3	TGTGCCTGGAGTAGGGGCTACAGCACCATATATTTT	CAWSRGYSTIYF
16	-	TRBD1	TRBV19	TRBJ2-3	TGTGCCAGTAGCTCAATCCCAGGGGGCTGGGCAGATACGCAGTATTTT	CASSSIPGGWADTQYF
14	-	-	TRBV30	TRBJ2-5	TGTGCCTGGAGTGTATTAAACGGGAAAGAGACCCAGTACTTC	CAWSVLNGKETQYF
13	-	-	TRBV25-1	TRBJ1-5	TGTGCCAGCAGCGGGGGCCACAATCAGCCCCAGCATTTT	CASSGGHNQPQHF
17	-	TRBD1	TRBV7-9	TRBJ2-7	TGTGCCAGCAGCCCCACGACAGGGGGCAGATGGCCTAACGAGCAGTACTTC	CASSPTTGGRWPNEQYF
14	-	TRBD2	TRBV19	TRBJ2-1	TGTGCCAGTAGTACCCCTGGACTAGCCTATGAGCAGTTCTTC	CASSTPGLAYEQFF
15	-	-	TRBV28	TRBJ2-5	TGTGCCAGCAGTCCAGGGACACTTGAGTCGGAGACCCAGTACTTC	CASSPGTLESETQYF